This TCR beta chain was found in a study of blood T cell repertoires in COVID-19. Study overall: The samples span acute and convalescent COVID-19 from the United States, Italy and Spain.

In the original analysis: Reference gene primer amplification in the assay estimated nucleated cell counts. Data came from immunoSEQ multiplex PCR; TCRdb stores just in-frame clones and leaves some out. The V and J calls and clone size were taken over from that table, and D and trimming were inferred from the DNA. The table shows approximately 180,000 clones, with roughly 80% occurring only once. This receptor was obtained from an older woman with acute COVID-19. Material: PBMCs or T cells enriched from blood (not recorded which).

CDR3 sequence reads: CAWRPIPGQGTGELFF. The DNA of the CDR3 is TGTGCCTGGAGGCCAATCCCGGGACAGGGGACCGGGGAGCTGTTTTTT. This chain uses TRBV30 with TRBJ2-2, with 10 bases identical to TRBD1. Germline V CDR1 and CDR2: GTSNPN, SVGIG (reference sequence). CDR3 size: 16 residues. V shed 3 bases and J 5 bases; nucleotides not matched to a gene: 9.